This T cell receptor beta chain was captured in a study of blood T cells in healthy people across ages. Study-level findings and limits: Because donor CMV status was unknown, expanded clonotype changes were possibly confounded.

Healthy Russian Caucasian donors spanned ages about 6 to 95 years. Primers used in a second PCR of roughly 7 to 11 cycles were a sample-barcoded 5' primer and a J-beta primer mix. TCRdb reprocessed the 5' RACE reads with MiXCR, giving one entry per CDR3 protein. The sample consists of over 1,500,000 distinct CDR3 sequences, about 49% of them appearing once. With respect to this clonotype: What it binds is unknown.

The sample comprised blood. The TCR was taken from a woman aged 40 to 50 in good health.

CDR3 protein: CSVVTIRNVTDTEAFF. The CDR3 bases are TGCAGCGTCGTGACTATCAGGAACGTTACGGACACTGAAGCTTTCTTT. This sequence joins TRBV29-1 and TRBJ1-1; D unclear. The V end lost 6 bases, the J end lost 3 bases, and 23 bases lay between the germline ends. CDR3 length: 16 residues. Germline lookup yields CDR1 SQVTM and CDR2 ANQGSEA.